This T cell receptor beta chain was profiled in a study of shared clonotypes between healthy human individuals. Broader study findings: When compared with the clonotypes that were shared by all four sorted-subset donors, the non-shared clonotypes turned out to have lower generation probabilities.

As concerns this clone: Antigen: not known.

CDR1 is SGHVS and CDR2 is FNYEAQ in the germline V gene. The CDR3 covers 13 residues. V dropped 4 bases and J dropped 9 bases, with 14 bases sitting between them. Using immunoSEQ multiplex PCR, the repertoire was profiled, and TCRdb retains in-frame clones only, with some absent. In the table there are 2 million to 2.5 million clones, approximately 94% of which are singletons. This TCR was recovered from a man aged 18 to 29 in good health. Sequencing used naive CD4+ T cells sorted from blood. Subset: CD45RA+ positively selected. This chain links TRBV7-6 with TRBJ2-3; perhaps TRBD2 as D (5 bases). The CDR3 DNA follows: TGTGCCAGCAGCTCCCAGGAGCGAGGGACGCAGTATTTT. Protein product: CASSSQERGTQYF. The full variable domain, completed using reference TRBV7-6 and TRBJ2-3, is GAGVSQSPRYKVTKRGQDVALRCDPISGHVSLYWYRQALGQGPEFLTYFNYEAQQDKSGLPNDRFSAERPEGSISTLTIQRTEQRDSAMYRCASSSQERGTQYFGPGTRLTVL.